This T cell receptor (beta chain) was captured by sequencing in a study of blood T cell repertoires in COVID-19. Study as a whole: Acute and convalescent COVID-19 specimens originated in the United States, Italy and Spain. From T cells, B-cell-depleted T cells, or PBMCs came the material, which was cDNA or gDNA.

This clone was seen a single time. As handled by the study authors: Amplification of reference gene primers provided the estimated nucleated cell counts. Clones were read by immunoSEQ multiplex PCR, and TCRdb kept only the in-frame ones, dropping some. V and J calls plus clone size are reproduced from that table; the DNA served to infer D and trimming. The sample consists of some 190,000 clones, about 85% of them appearing once. The clonotype comes from a human donor in a cohort sampled during active COVID-19. The sample consisted of peripheral blood.

The CDR3 is CASSFGTSPLEQYV. The CDR3 bases are TGTGCCAGCAGCTTCGGGACTAGCCCCCTCGAGCAGTACGTC. This chain links TRBV5-6 with TRBJ2-7, with TRBD2 matching 9 bases. Trimming took 2 bases from V and 6 from J; bases not matched to a gene: 6. The CDR3 runs 14 residues. Germline CDR1 reads SGHDT; CDR2 reads YYEEEE.